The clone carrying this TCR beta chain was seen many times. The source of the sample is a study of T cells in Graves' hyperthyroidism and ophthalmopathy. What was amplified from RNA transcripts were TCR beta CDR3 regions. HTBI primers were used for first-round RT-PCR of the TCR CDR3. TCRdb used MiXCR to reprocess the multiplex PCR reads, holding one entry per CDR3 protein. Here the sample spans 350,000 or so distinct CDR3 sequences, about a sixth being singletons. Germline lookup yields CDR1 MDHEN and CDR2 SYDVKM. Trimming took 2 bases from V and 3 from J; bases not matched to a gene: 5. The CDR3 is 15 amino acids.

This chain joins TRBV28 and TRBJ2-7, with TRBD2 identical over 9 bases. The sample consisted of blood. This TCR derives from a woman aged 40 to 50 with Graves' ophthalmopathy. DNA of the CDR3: TGTGCCAGCAGTTTACGGCGGGAGGGACTCTACGAGCAGTACTTC. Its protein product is CASSLRREGLYEQYF.